Following are 8 T cell receptor beta chains from one sample sequenced in a study of blood T cell repertoires in COVID-19. This table comes from immunoSEQ multiplex PCR, and its TCRdb copy is limited to in-frame clones, with some not included. The sample yields under 150,000 clones, about nine tenths seen once. The sequencing sample was made of peripheral blood. The receptor set was obtained from a man between 50 and 59 years old with active COVID-19.

The chain joins TRBV9 to TRBJ1-4; the match to TRBD1 covers 8 bases. In germline, CDR1 is SGDLS, CDR2 YYNGEE. J was trimmed by 8 bases and V by 2 bases; bases with no gene match: 5. The CDR3 is 14 amino acids. The CDR3 nucleotides read TGTGCCAGCAGCGTTGACAGGGGAGGGGAAAAACTGTTTTTT. Translated: CASSVDRGGEKLFF.

The rearrangement links TRBV19 to TRBJ2-1, with 9 bases that match TRBD1. With V trimmed by 3 bases and J by 6 bases, 9 bases remained unmatched. From germline, CDR1 is LNHDA and CDR2 SQIVND (reference sequence). CDR3 length equals 16 residues. The CDR3 region is CASSMGDRVRTNEQFF. The DNA for the CDR3 is TGTGCCAGTAGTATGGGGGACAGGGTACGGACCAATGAGCAGTTCTTC.

The chain uses TRBV19 and TRBJ1-5, with TRBD1 matching 10 bases. With V trimmed by 5 bases and J by 2 bases, 18 bases remained unmatched. Germline values: CDR1 LNHDA, CDR2 SQIVND (reference sequence). The CDR3 has 20 amino acids. The CDR3 bases are TGTGCCAGTAGTTCAATGACCGGGACAGGGGTGTTCGGGGGCAATCAGCCCCAGCATTTT. Its protein product is CASSSMTGTGVFGGNQPQHF.

This chain connects TRBV19 to TRBJ1-2; 10 bases are shared with TRBD1. The V gene end was trimmed by 6 bases and the J gene end by 0 bases; junction bases not matched to a gene: 4. The CDR3 is 15 residues long. Germline CDR1 LNHDA, CDR2 SQIVND (reference sequence). The CDR3 sequence is CASRRGQGPNYGYTF. In DNA form, the CDR3 reads TGTGCCAGTAGGAGGGGACAGGGGCCTAACTATGGCTACACCTTC.

The chain recombines TRBV18 with TRBJ2-1; D gene ambiguous. Trimming removed 3 bases from V and 9 bases from J, with 12 bases in between. The CDR3 is made up of 13 amino acids. The V gene's germline CDR1 is KGHSH and CDR2 LQKENI. In DNA form, the CDR3 reads TGTGCCAGCTCACCGCAAGCCCGAGGTGAGCAGTTCTTC. It specifies CASSPQARGEQFF.

The J gene is TRBJ2-7, the V gene TRBV5-5; 10 nucleotides line up with TRBD1. Germline-derived CDR1 and CDR2 are SGHKS and YYEKEE (reference sequence). The CDR3 spans 13 residues. V gave up 4 bases and J gave up 3 bases; unmatched junction bases: 1. This CDR3 is CASSRDRGYEQYF. The CDR3 DNA is TGTGCCAGCAGCCGGGACAGGGGCTACGAGCAGTACTTC.

This clone was seen a handful of times. The chain recombines TRBV10-3 with TRBJ1-5; 10 bases align to TRBD1. The V gene end was trimmed by 6 bases and the J gene end by 8 bases; junction bases not matched to a gene: 7. Germline loops: CDR1 ENHRY, CDR2 SYGVKD. The CDR3 extends over 14 amino acids. This CDR3 is CAISETGGWEPQHF. The CDR3 DNA follows: TGTGCCATCAGCGAGACAGGGGGCTGGGAGCCCCAGCATTTT.

This chain joins TRBV7-2 and TRBJ1-6, with unresolved D. The V gene's germline CDR1 is SGHTA and CDR2 FQGNSA. CDR3 length: 16 amino acids. V shed 1 base and J shed 8 bases, with 15 bases lying between them. This CDR3 reads CASSLVISVLDSPLHF. The CDR3 nucleotides are TGTGCCAGCAGCTTAGTGATTAGTGTATTAGATTCACCCCTCCACTTT.